This entry lists 32 T cell receptor beta chains sequenced from one sample in a study of blood T cell repertoires in COVID-19 (TCRdb year 2020). Libraries were built with the immunoSEQ multiplex PCR assay. TCRdb mirrors the immuneACCESS table, restricted to in-frame sequences. Some clones are absent from its copies; in checked studies, under half trace to an unresolved V gene, and the reason for the others is unknown. For this sample there are some 700,000 clones; 85% to 90% appear just once. Of the sample, more than 0.25% is held by the ten largest clones. The sample taken for sequencing was peripheral blood. The source is a woman aged 18 to 35 with acute or convalescent COVID-19.

This chain links TRBV29-1 with TRBJ2-7, with D perhaps TRBD2 (5 bases). CDR3 length equals 14 residues. The germline V gene encodes CDR1 SQVTM and CDR2 ANQGSEA. V shed 4 bases and J shed 3 bases, with 16 bases lying between them. DNA for the CDR3: TGCAGCGTTGCCAAGAGGGCGGCGCTCTACGAGCAGTACTTC. The encoded protein is CSVAKRAALYEQYF.

The V call is TRBV6-5, the J call TRBJ2-7; D is possibly TRBD2 (6 bases). The CDR3 is 11 residues long. CDR1 and CDR2 from the germline V gene are MNHEY and SVGAGI. Trimming removed 8 bases at V and 2 bases at J, with 7 bases between. CDR3 sequence: CASGGAYEQYF. The CDR3 DNA sequence: TGTGCCAGCGGAGGGGCCTACGAGCAGTACTTC.

This chain links TRBV4-2 with TRBJ2-1; maybe TRBD2 (7 bases). V was cut by 6 bases and J by 9 bases, with 21 bases left in between. Germline V gives CDR1 LGHNA, CDR2 YNFKEQ. The CDR3 sequence is 15 residues long. In DNA form, the CDR3 reads TGTGCCAGCAGTGGAGGGGGGGTTTTGGTCGGTGAGCAGTTCTTC. This translates into CASSGGGVLVGEQFF.

The chain is built from TRBV2 and TRBJ1-1; 10 nucleotides agree with TRBD1. Trimming removed 3 bases from V and 2 bases from J; junction bases left unmatched: 3. There are 15 residues in the CDR3. Germline CDR1 SNHLY, CDR2 FYNNEI. The CDR3 reads CASSETGGVNTEAFF. The DNA of the CDR3 is TGTGCCAGCAGTGAGACAGGGGGCGTTAACACTGAAGCTTTCTTT.

V usage is TRBV18 and J usage is TRBJ2-2; D is perhaps TRBD2 (6 bases). This CDR3 contains 15 residues. V lost 3 bases and J lost 7, with 15 bases in between. Germline V CDR1 and CDR2: KGHSH, LQKENI. DNA for the CDR3: TGTGCCAGCTCACCCCAACGCCAGGGAGGCGGGGAGCTGTTTTTT. Protein product: CASSPQRQGGGELFF.

This clone occurred a few times. The chain employs TRBV10-3 and TRBJ2-7; no firm D call. The length of the CDR3 is 12 residues. Germline loops: CDR1 ENHRY, CDR2 SYGVKD. V was shortened by 10 bases and J by 0 bases, with 10 bases between the two germline ends. The DNA of the CDR3 is TGTGCCAGGGCAGTAAGCTCCTACGAGCAGTACTTC. It translates to CARAVSSYEQYF.

V is TRBV19 and J is TRBJ1-2; weak D call: TRBD1 (6 bases). In germline, CDR1 is LNHDA, CDR2 SQIVND (reference sequence). The V gene lost 5 bases and the J gene lost 4 bases, with 17 bases spanning the gap. The CDR3 is made up of 15 amino acids. The CDR3 DNA follows: TGTGCCAGTAGTTCCGAGGGGGGGCTGATCTATGGCTACACCTTC. This gives the protein CASSSEGGLIYGYTF.

V and J are TRBV29-1 and TRBJ2-7; 10 bases map to TRBD1. Germline-derived CDR1 and CDR2 are SQVTM and ANQGSEA. The CDR3 consists of 13 residues. V shed 5 bases and J 5 bases; nucleotides not matched to a gene: 6. The CDR3 DNA follows: TGCAGCGTTACTCCCGGGACAGGGGACGAGCAGTACTTC. Its protein product is CSVTPGTGDEQYF.

The chain carries TRBV7-2 and TRBJ2-1; D possibly corresponds to TRBD2 (5 bases). V lost 6 bases to trimming and J lost 4 bases, with 13 bases between them. CDR3 length: 14 amino acids. The germline V gene encodes CDR1 SGHTA and CDR2 FQGNSA. The CDR3 loop reads CASRDLDKYNEQFF. CDR3 bases: TGTGCCAGCAGGGACTTAGACAAGTACAATGAGCAGTTCTTC.

This clone appeared a few times. The chain is built from TRBV6-5 and TRBJ1-2; D is undetermined. Trimming removed 10 bases from V and 8 bases from J, with 23 bases in between. CDR3 length: 14 amino acids. Germline V CDR1 and CDR2: MNHEY, SVGAGI. This CDR3 reads CATRGFLKRPGYTF. CDR3 DNA sequence: TGTGCCACCAGAGGCTTTCTTAAGAGGCCCGGCTACACCTTC.

The chain has TRBV6-2 or TRBV6-3 and TRBJ2-3; TRBD1 matches 7 bases. The CDR3 has 15 amino acids. CDR1 MNHEY and CDR2 SVGEGT come from the germline V gene. J lost 3 bases, V lost 2 bases, and 5 bases had no gene match. CDR3 sequence: CASSYVARGTDTQYF. The CDR3 DNA sequence: TGTGCCAGCAGTTACGTGGCCAGGGGGACAGATACGCAGTATTTT.

This clone showed up just once. CDR3 sequence reads: CAASPTRLSTDTQYF. CDR3 sequence (DNA): TGTGCTGCGAGCCCGACTCGACTATCTACAGATACGCAGTATTTT. The V and J genes are TRBV30 and TRBJ2-3; D might be TRBD2 (5 bases). CDR3 length: 15 residues. Germline V gene data show CDR1 as GTSNPN and CDR2 as SVGIG (reference sequence). The whole variable domain, remainder taken from reference TRBV30 and TRBJ2-3, is SQTIHQWPATLVQPVGSPLSLECTVEGTSNPNLYWYRQAAGRGLQLLFYSVGIGQISSEVPQNLSASRPQDRQFILSSKKLLLSDSGFYLCAASPTRLSTDTQYFGPGTRLTVL.

This clone was detected once. This rearrangement joins TRBV6-4 to TRBJ2-2, with TRBD1 matching over 8 bases. CDR1 and CDR2 (germline): MRHNA, SNTAGT. The trim removed 5 bases at V and 1 base at J, leaving 3 bases unmatched. The CDR3 is made up of 15 amino acids. The CDR3 here is CASSQGAENTGELFF. In DNA, the CDR3 is TGTGCCAGCAGTCAGGGGGCCGAGAACACCGGGGAGCTGTTTTTT.

The chain carries TRBV9 and TRBJ1-2, with D possibly being TRBD1 (5 bases). Germline V gives CDR1 SGDLS, CDR2 YYNGEE. There are 13 residues in the CDR3. Trimming cost V 7 bases and J 6 bases, with 16 bases left between them. CDR3 sequence (DNA): TGTGCCAGCGATCGGGGGTTAGGGGATGGCTACACCTTC. Translated: CASDRGLGDGYTF.

The V and J genes are TRBV3-1 (or the pseudogene TRBV3-2) and TRBJ1-2, with a possible D match to TRBD1 (5 bases). The germline V and J ends were trimmed by 5 bases and 1 base, with 8 bases remaining between them. The CDR3 has 13 residues. Looked up from germline, CDR1 is LGHDT and CDR2 is YNNKEL (reference sequence). CDR3 in DNA: TGTGCCAGCAGCGGGGGGTTTAACTATGGCTACACCTTC. This sequence encodes CASSGGFNYGYTF.

In regard to this clone: The sample contains more than one DNA sequence encoding this CDR3. The chain carries TRBV24-1 and TRBJ2-1; possible D gene TRBD2, 5 bases. This CDR3 is 12 amino acids long. Germline V gene sequence: CDR1 KGHDR, CDR2 SFDVKD. V lost 5 bases, J lost 4 bases, and 5 bases lay in between. This CDR3 reads CATSGTYNEQFF. The CDR3 nucleotides are TGTGCCACCAGTGGGACTTACAATGAGCAGTTCTTC.

The chain combines TRBV2 with TRBJ1-1, with D tentatively TRBD1 (6 bases). Deletions cut 11 bases from V and 0 bases from J, with 10 bases between. Germline-derived CDR1 and CDR2 are SNHLY and FYNNEI. This CDR3 spans 12 amino acids. CDR3 nucleotides: TGTGCCGAACAGGGTTTGAACACTGAAGCTTTCTTT. This codes for CAEQGLNTEAFF.

CDR3 amino acids: CASSLALAGETQYF. The CDR3 DNA follows: TGTGCCAGCAGCTTAGCCCTAGCGGGAGAGACCCAGTACTTC. The chain combines TRBV7-8 with TRBJ2-5; 8 bases agree with TRBD2. The CDR3 runs to 14 residues. Germline trimming cut 0 bases from V and 4 bases from J; bases unmatched to any gene: 1. CDR1 SGHVS and CDR2 FQNEAQ come from the germline V gene.

The V gene is TRBV6-2 or TRBV6-3, the J gene TRBJ2-2; 7 nucleotides match TRBD2. This CDR3 spans 12 amino acids. V lost 6 bases, J lost 7 bases, and 2 bases stayed unmatched. Per germline, CDR1 MNHEY and CDR2 SVGEGT. The CDR3: CASSREVGELFF. In DNA, the CDR3 is TGTGCCAGCAGCCGGGAGGTCGGGGAGCTGTTTTTT.

The chain recombines TRBV27 with TRBJ1-5, with unresolved D. From germline, CDR1 is MNHEY and CDR2 SMNVEV (reference sequence). V shed 5 bases and J shed 3 bases, with 8 bases lying between them. The CDR3 covers 13 residues. The chain's CDR3 is CASSADSNQPQHF. The CDR3 region has the DNA TGTGCCAGCAGTGCGGACTCCAATCAGCCCCAGCATTTT.

V is TRBV10-3 and J is TRBJ1-2; 8 bases are a match to TRBD1. The V gene end was trimmed by 0 bases and the J gene end by 8 bases; junction bases not matched to a gene: 23. The CDR3 contains 20 residues. Germline CDR1 reads ENHRY; CDR2 reads SYGVKD. CDR3 in amino acids: CAISESAFAIGTGFDKGYTF. The CDR3, as DNA: TGTGCCATCAGTGAGTCGGCATTCGCTATCGGGACAGGATTTGATAAGGGCTACACCTTC.

The V call is TRBV18, the J call TRBJ1-2; tentatively, D is TRBD1 (5 bases). Germline V gene sequence: CDR1 KGHSH, CDR2 LQKENI. This CDR3 spans 13 amino acids. Between the trimmed V and J ends, which lost 3 bases and 4 bases, there was a span of 9 bases. The CDR3 nucleotides are TGTGCCAGCTCACCCGGGGGTACCTATGGCTACACCTTC. It codes for CASSPGGTYGYTF.

This chain joins TRBV3-1 (or the pseudogene TRBV3-2) and TRBJ1-5; D is undetermined. CDR3 length: 12 amino acids. The germline CDR1 and CDR2 sequences are LGHDT and YNNKEL (reference sequence). V was shortened by 1 base and J by 10 bases, with 8 bases between the two germline ends. The CDR3 DNA sequence: TGTGCCAGCAGCCAAGGACCGGGACCCCAGCATTTT. It specifies CASSQGPGPQHF.

This chain connects TRBV24-1 to TRBJ1-3, with no clear D. V lost 4 bases and J lost 3, with 3 bases in between. The CDR3 length is 12 residues. Germline values: CDR1 KGHDR, CDR2 SFDVKD. In nucleotides, the CDR3 is TGTGCCACCAGTGACTATGGAAACACCATATATTTT. It encodes CATSDYGNTIYF.

The table lists this clone with a few counts. V usage is TRBV11-1 and J usage is TRBJ1-2; no firm D call. Trimming stripped 8 bases from V and 4 bases from J, with 14 bases between. The CDR3 runs 13 residues. CDR1 SGHAT and CDR2 FQDESV come from the germline V gene (reference sequence). Written as DNA, the CDR3 is TGTGCCAGCGCAAGGGAGTGGTCCTATGGCTACACCTTC. This gives the protein CASAREWSYGYTF.

The J gene is TRBJ1-2, the V gene TRBV5-1; possible D gene TRBD1, 5 bases. Per the germline V gene, CDR1 is SGHRS and CDR2 is YFSETQ. Deletions cut 1 base from V and 6 bases from J, with 13 bases between. CDR3 length: 14 amino acids. CDR3 DNA sequence: TGCGCCAGCAGCTTGAGGGCAGGGCTCAATGGCTACACCTTC. This translates into CASSLRAGLNGYTF.

This chain connects TRBV20-1 to TRBJ1-1; D possibly corresponds to TRBD1 (6 bases). Germline CDR1 is DFQATT and CDR2 is SNEGSKA (reference sequence). This CDR3 spans 11 amino acids. V was trimmed by 2 bases and J by 8 bases, leaving 9 bases between them. CDR3 bases: TGCAGTGCTAGACACGACAGGGAAGCTTTCTTT. Translated: CSARHDREAFF.

The V call is TRBV4-1, the J call TRBJ1-2; D might be TRBD1 (6 bases). Germline V gene data show CDR1 as MGHRA and CDR2 as YSYEKL. V lost 4 bases to trimming and J lost 4 bases, with 16 bases between them. The length of the CDR3 is 15 residues. The CDR3 sequence is CASSPLVGAVYGYTF. In nucleotides, the CDR3 is TGCGCCAGCAGCCCTCTTGTGGGGGCAGTCTATGGCTACACCTTC.

The chain recombines TRBV7-9 with TRBJ2-2; 7 nucleotides align to TRBD1. Germline V lookup: CDR1 SEHNR, CDR2 FQNEAQ (reference sequence). The CDR3 loop spans 18 amino acids. The trim removed 0 bases at V and 5 bases at J, leaving 12 bases unmatched. Written as DNA, the CDR3 is TGTGCCAGCAGCTTAGCGCGGTGGACAGGAGTTGATACCGGGGAGCTGTTTTTT. It yields the protein CASSLARWTGVDTGELFF.

The genes are TRBV29-1 and TRBJ1-1; 8 nucleotides match TRBD1. V lost 6 bases, J lost 5 bases, and 11 bases stayed unmatched. Germline lookup yields CDR1 SQVTM and CDR2 ANQGSEA. There are 14 residues in the CDR3. Written as DNA, the CDR3 is TGCAGCGTCGCCCACAGGGGGTGGACGACTGAAGCTTTCTTT. Translated, it gives CSVAHRGWTTEAFF.

This clone appeared a single time. This chain joins TRBV4-1 and TRBJ1-6, with D maybe TRBD1 (6 bases). This CDR3 spans 17 amino acids. Trimming removed 0 bases at V and 6 bases at J, with 15 bases between. The germline CDR1 and CDR2 sequences are MGHRA and YSYEKL. CDR3 protein: CASSQDSFGGLNSPLHF. The CDR3 coding sequence is TGCGCCAGCAGCCAAGACTCCTTCGGGGGGCTTAATTCACCCCTCCACTTT.

This clone was counted a few times. The genes are TRBV7-8 and TRBJ2-7, with 7 bases fitting TRBD2. The CDR3 contains 17 residues. Trimming removed 3 bases from V and 5 bases from J; junction bases left unmatched: 16. CDR1 is SGHVS, CDR2 FQNEAQ, per germline. CDR3 amino acids: CASSFPMAGRVGHEQYF. For the CDR3, the DNA is TGTGCCAGCAGCTTCCCGATGGCGGGGAGGGTGGGCCACGAGCAGTACTTC.